This is a list of T cell receptor beta chains from one sample in a study of T cells in Graves' hyperthyroidism and ophthalmopathy. TCRdb itself ran the multiplex PCR reads through MiXCR, one entry per CDR3 protein. The table shows about 600,000 distinct CDR3 sequences, with approximately 16% occurring only once. Sequenced input: blood. The receptors shown here come from a middle-aged woman with Graves' ophthalmopathy. The CDR3 runs from the conserved cysteine through the conserved F or W. D genes are given only for firm matches. The size field is filled for only some rows; it gives once, few, many or a size class.

d_gene,abundance,j_gene,v_gene,CDR3nt,CDR3aa
NA,NA,TRBJ2-3,TRBV7-2,TGTGCCAGCAGCTTAGCACTAGCAGGCTGGGATACGCAGTATTTT,CASSLALAGWDTQYF
NA,few,TRBJ1-5,TRBV28,TGTGCCAGCAGTTTCCAGGAGCGCGGGCCTCAGCCCCAGCATTTT,CASSFQERGPQPQHF
TRBD2,NA,TRBJ2-4,TRBV19,TGTGCCAGTAGTACGGGACTAGCGGGAAAAAACATTCAGTACTTC,CASSTGLAGKNIQYF
TRBD1,NA,TRBJ2-6,TRBV19,TGTGCCAGTAGTACAGGGGGTAGAGGGGCCAACGTCCTGACTTTC,CASSTGGRGANVLTF
NA,NA,TRBJ1-1,TRBV14,TGTGCCAGCAGCCAAGATTGGCGGGGCACTGAAGCTTTCTTT,CASSQDWRGTEAFF
NA,NA,TRBJ2-3,TRBV19,TGTGCCAGTCTCTCCCCGGGTGATACGCAGTATTTT,CASLSPGDTQYF
NA,many,TRBJ1-2,TRBV20-1,TGCAGTGCAATCAAGACAGGCCGTGGCTACACCTTC,CSAIKTGRGYTF
TRBD1,many,TRBJ1-3,TRBV18,TGTGCCAGCTCTCGACAGGGGGACACTGGAAACACCATATATTTT,CASSRQGDTGNTIYF
NA,few,TRBJ1-2,TRBV20-1,TGCAGTGCTAGAGAACAGCTTAACTATGGCTACACCTTC,CSAREQLNYGYTF
NA,many,TRBJ2-1,TRBV5-1,TGCGCCAGCAGCCGAGGGGGGAGCTCCTACAATGAGCAGCTCTTC,CASSRGGSSYNEQLF
NA,many,TRBJ1-1,TRBV6-5,TGTGCCAGCAGTTATAAGACAGGAATTAACACTGAAGCTTTCTTT,CASSYKTGINTEAFF
TRBD1,NA,TRBJ2-5,TRBV2,TGTGCCAGCAGTTCGGGACAGACACAAGAGACCCAGTACTTC,CASSSGQTQETQYF
TRBD1,NA,TRBJ2-7,TRBV2,TGTGCCAGCGGGAGGGACAGGGGATCGGACGAGCAGTACTTC,CASGRDRGSDEQYF
NA,few,TRBJ1-6,TRBV30,TGTGCCTGGGATATCGGCGGGGGTGGCGATTCACCCCTCCACTTT,CAWDIGGGGDSPLHF
TRBD2,NA,TRBJ2-1,TRBV28,TGTGCCAGCAGTTCGGCGACTAGCGGGACCAATGAGCAGTTCTTC,CASSSATSGTNEQFF
NA,few,TRBJ2-3,TRBV6-6,TGTGCCAGCAGTTACTCGAGTATGTCGGGAGACACAGATACGCAGTATTTT,CASSYSSMSGDTDTQYF
NA,NA,TRBJ2-3,TRBV29-1,TGCAGCGTTGACCGGGCCTCTACGCAGTATTTT,CSVDRASTQYF
NA,few,TRBJ2-3,TRBV12-3/TRBV12-4,TGTGCCAGCAGTTTAGCTGACGCAGATACGCAGTATTTT,CASSLADADTQYF
TRBD2,few,TRBJ2-1,TRBV3-1,TGTGCCAGCAGCCAAGATGGCGGGGGGGCCTTCAGTGAGCAGTTCTTC,CASSQDGGGAFSEQFF
TRBD2,NA,TRBJ2-1,TRBV5-1,TGCGCCGGCAGCTTGGCGGGGGGCTCCTACAATGAGCAGTTCTTC,CAGSLAGGSYNEQFF
NA,many,TRBJ2-7,TRBV20-1,TGCAGTGCTACCTTACCGGCATCTTCCTACGAGCAGTACTTC,CSATLPASSYEQYF
NA,many,TRBJ2-5,TRBV5-1,TGCGCCAGCAGCTCTGACTGGGCTCGCGCTGAAGAGACCCAGTACTTC,CASSSDWARAEETQYF
NA,NA,TRBJ1-2,TRBV6-1,TGTGCCAGCAGTGAAAGTGTCTCGCTCGGCTACACCTTC,CASSESVSLGYTF
TRBD2,NA,TRBJ2-3,TRBV6-6,TGTGCCAGCAGTTACTCTAGCGGGGATAGCACAGATACGCAGTATTTT,CASSYSSGDSTDTQYF
NA,few,TRBJ2-3,TRBV30,TGTGCCTGTACTCCTTCGGGGTCGGGCGCAGATACGCAGTATTTT,CACTPSGSGADTQYF
NA,few,TRBJ1-1,TRBV27,TGTGCCAGCAGTCAGGGGCTTGAAGCTTTCTTT,CASSQGLEAFF
NA,NA,TRBJ2-1,TRBV7-9,TGTGCCAGCAGCTTATCATCCAGTGAGCAGTTCTTC,CASSLSSSEQFF
TRBD1,many,TRBJ2-3,TRBV18,TGTGCCAGCTCACCCGCCCAAGGGACAGAGAGCACAGATACGCAGTATTTT,CASSPAQGTESTDTQYF
NA,many,TRBJ2-7,TRBV5-1,TGCGCCAGCAGCTTACCTACCGGGGATCCCTTCTACGAGCAGTACTTC,CASSLPTGDPFYEQYF
NA,many,TRBJ2-7,TRBV28,TGTGCCAGCAGTTTGCCATCTCAAACCTACGAGCAGTACTTC,CASSLPSQTYEQYF
NA,many,TRBJ2-3,TRBV3-1,TGTGCCAGCAGACACCTTGGTGGGAGCGTCCCAGATACGCAGTATTTT,CASRHLGGSVPDTQYF
NA,few,TRBJ2-2,TRBV15,TGTGCCACCAGCAGAGATCCGGGGGGCCCCGGGGAGCTGTTTTTT,CATSRDPGGPGELFF
TRBD2,few,TRBJ2-1,TRBV12-3/TRBV12-4,TGTGCCAGCATCATAGCGGGGAGGTACAATGAGCAGTTCTTC,CASIIAGRYNEQFF
TRBD1,NA,TRBJ1-1,TRBV6-1,TGTGCCAGCAGTCCGGGACAGTTCCCCACTGAAGCTTTCTTT,CASSPGQFPTEAFF
TRBD1,few,TRBJ2-6,TRBV11-2,TGTGCCAGCAGCTTGGGACAGGGGATCTCTGGGGCCAACGTCCTGACTTTC,CASSLGQGISGANVLTF
NA,few,TRBJ1-3,TRBV7-6,TGTGCCAGCAGCCTACAGCCTCCCATCCAGGGAACTGGAAACACCATATATTTT,CASSLQPPIQGTGNTIYF
TRBD1,many,TRBJ2-2,TRBV18,TGTGCCAGCTCACTGGACAGGGCCACCGGGGAGCTGTTTTTT,CASSLDRATGELFF
NA,few,TRBJ1-1,TRBV24-1,TGTGCCACCAGTGATTCAGCAGGCGGGGTCCCTTTCTTT,CATSDSAGGVPFF
NA,many,TRBJ2-5,TRBV12-5,TGTGCTAGTGGTTTGGGCTGGGGGGGCCCGTACCAAGAGACCCAGTACTTC,CASGLGWGGPYQETQYF
TRBD1,many,TRBJ2-5,TRBV3-1,TGTGCCAGCAGCCAATTGGGACAGGGTGAGACCCAGTACTTC,CASSQLGQGETQYF
NA,few,TRBJ2-3,TRBV2,TGTGCCAGCTACGGCACAGATACGCAGTATTTT,CASYGTDTQYF
NA,NA,TRBJ1-5,TRBV19,TGTGCCAGTAGGGGGTCCGGGGGAAAGCCCCAGCATTTT,CASRGSGGKPQHF
NA,many,TRBJ1-1,TRBV15,TGTGCCACCAGCAGAGGGTCGACAGAACTGAAGGAAGCTTTCTTT,CATSRGSTELKEAFF
NA,few,TRBJ2-5,TRBV29-1,TGCAGCGTTTCTAGCGTCGAGACCCAGTACTTC,CSVSSVETQYF
NA,many,TRBJ2-2,TRBV18,TGTGCCAGCTCACATTCGGTCACCTCGAACACCGGGGAGCTGTTTTTT,CASSHSVTSNTGELFF
NA,NA,TRBJ2-2,TRBV19,TGTGCCAGTAGCACCCAGGCAGGGAATTACGGGGAGCTGTTTTTT,CASSTQAGNYGELFF
TRBD1,NA,TRBJ2-6,TRBV7-9,TGTGCCAGCTGCTTTCAGGGGGATGGGGCCAACGTCCTGACTTTC,CASCFQGDGANVLTF
NA,many,TRBJ2-5,TRBV11-2,TGTGCCAGCAGCCCACGAAGGGGGGGGAGCGGAGGGACCCAGTACTTC,CASSPRRGGSGGTQYF
TRBD1,NA,TRBJ1-2,TRBV12-3/TRBV12-4,TGTGCCAGCAGTTTGTCAGGGGGCGCGGGCTATGGCTACACCTTC,CASSLSGGAGYGYTF
TRBD2,many,TRBJ2-3,TRBV6-1,TGTGCCAGCAGTGAATTAAGCGGGAGATCGGATACGCAGTATTTT,CASSELSGRSDTQYF
NA,many,TRBJ1-4,TRBV2,TGTGCCAGCAGCAGGGACTTGAATGGAAAACTGTTTTTT,CASSRDLNGKLFF
TRBD2,many,TRBJ2-7,TRBV6-1,TGTGCCAGCAGGCTAGGCACTAGCGAGGCCTACGAGCAGTACTTC,CASRLGTSEAYEQYF
NA,few,TRBJ1-4,TRBV5-1,TGCGCCAGCAGCTTGGGCGACCTGGCGGCAACTAATGAAAAACTGTTTTTT,CASSLGDLAATNEKLFF
TRBD1,many,TRBJ1-4,TRBV7-8,TGTGCCAGCAGCTTAAGGGGGGGACAGCCCTTTTTTAATGAAAAACTGTTTTTT,CASSLRGGQPFFNEKLFF
TRBD2,NA,TRBJ2-5,TRBV28,TGTGCCAGCAGTTTACTAGCGGGGGGGCCTGTATCCGAGACCCAGTACTTC,CASSLLAGGPVSETQYF
NA,few,TRBJ1-5,TRBV20-1,TGCAGTGCTAACCCTGGGGGATACAATCAGCCCCAGCATTTT,CSANPGGYNQPQHF
NA,NA,TRBJ2-5,TRBV15,TGTGCCACCAGCAGGGACAGACAAGAGACCCAGTACTTC,CATSRDRQETQYF